This T cell receptor (beta chain) was retrieved from a study of blood T cells in healthy people across ages. This CDR3 is built from 15 residues. Germline V gene data show CDR1 as SGHRS and CDR2 as YFSETQ. The second PCR ran about 6 to 11 cycles with a sample-barcoded 5' primer and J-beta primers. TCRdb ran MiXCR on the 5' RACE reads and lists one entry per CDR3 protein. Of 780,000 or so distinct CDR3 sequences listed, roughly three fifths are singletons. The material sequenced was blood. This sequence joins TRBV5-1 and TRBJ2-7; D is unclear. The assigned J gene may be wrong: the sequence end matches TRBJ2-5 better. The sequence derives from a middle-aged man in good health. CDR3 sequence reads: CASSLGAKHRETQYF. CDR3 in DNA: TGCGCCAGCAGCTTGGGGGCGAAGCATAGGGAGACCCAGTACTTC.